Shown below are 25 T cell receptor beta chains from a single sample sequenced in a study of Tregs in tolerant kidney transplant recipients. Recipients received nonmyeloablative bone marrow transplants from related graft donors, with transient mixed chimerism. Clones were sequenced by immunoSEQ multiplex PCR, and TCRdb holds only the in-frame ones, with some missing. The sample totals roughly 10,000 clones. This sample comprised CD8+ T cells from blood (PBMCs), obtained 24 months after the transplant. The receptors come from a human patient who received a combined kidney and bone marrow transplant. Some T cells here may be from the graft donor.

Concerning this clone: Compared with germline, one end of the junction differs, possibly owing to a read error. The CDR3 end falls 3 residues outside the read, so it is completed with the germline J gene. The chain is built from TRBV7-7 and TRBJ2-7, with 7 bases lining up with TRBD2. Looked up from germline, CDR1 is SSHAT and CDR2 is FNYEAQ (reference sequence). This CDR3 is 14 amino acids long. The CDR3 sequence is CASSLAFGGYEQYF. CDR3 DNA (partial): TGTGCTAGCAGCTTAGCTTTCGGGGGGTACGAG.

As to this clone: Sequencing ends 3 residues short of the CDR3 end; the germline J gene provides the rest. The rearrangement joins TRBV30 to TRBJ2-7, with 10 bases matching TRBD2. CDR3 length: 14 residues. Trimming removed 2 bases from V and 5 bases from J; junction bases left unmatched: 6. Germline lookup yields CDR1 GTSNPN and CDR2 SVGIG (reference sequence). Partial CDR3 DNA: TGTGCCTGGAGTCCGACTAGCGGGTTCGACGAG. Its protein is CAWSPTSGFDE. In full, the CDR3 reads CAWSPTSGFDEQYF.

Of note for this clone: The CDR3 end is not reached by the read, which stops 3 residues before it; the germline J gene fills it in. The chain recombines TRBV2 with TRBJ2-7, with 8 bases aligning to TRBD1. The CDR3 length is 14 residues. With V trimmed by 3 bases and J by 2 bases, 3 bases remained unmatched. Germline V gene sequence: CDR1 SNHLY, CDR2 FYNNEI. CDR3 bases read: TGTGCCAGCAGTGAGCCAGGGGGCGCCTACGAG. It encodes CASSEPGGAYE. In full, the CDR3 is CASSEPGGAYEQYF. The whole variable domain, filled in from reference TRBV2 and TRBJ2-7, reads EPEVTQTPSHQVTQMGQEVILRCVPISNHLYFYWYRQILGQKVEFLVSFYNNEISEKSEIFDDQFSVERPDGSNFTLKIRSTKLEDSAMYFCASSEPGGAYEQYFGPGTRLTVT.

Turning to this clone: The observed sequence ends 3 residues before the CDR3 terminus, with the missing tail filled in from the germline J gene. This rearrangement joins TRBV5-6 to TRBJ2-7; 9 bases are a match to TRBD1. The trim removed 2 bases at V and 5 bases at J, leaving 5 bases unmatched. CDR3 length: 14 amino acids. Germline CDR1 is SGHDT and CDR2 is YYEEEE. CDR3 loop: CASSFGTGWDEQYF. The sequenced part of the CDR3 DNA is TGTGCCAGCAGCTTTGGGACAGGGTGGGACGAG.

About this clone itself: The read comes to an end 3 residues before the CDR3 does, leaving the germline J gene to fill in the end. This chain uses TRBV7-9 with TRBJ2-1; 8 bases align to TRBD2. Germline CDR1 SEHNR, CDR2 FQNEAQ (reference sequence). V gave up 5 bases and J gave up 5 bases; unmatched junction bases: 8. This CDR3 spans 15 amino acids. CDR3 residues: CASSLLRGAHNEQFF. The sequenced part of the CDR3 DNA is TGTGCCAGCAGCCTCTTGCGGGGGGCCCACAATGAG.

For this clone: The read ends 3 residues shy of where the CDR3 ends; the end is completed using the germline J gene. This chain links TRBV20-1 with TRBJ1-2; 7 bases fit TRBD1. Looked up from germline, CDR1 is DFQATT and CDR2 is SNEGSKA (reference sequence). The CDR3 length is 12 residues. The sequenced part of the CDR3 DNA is TGCAGTGCTAGAGTACCCGACAGGGAC. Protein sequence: CSARVPDRD. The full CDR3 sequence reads CSARVPDRDYTF.

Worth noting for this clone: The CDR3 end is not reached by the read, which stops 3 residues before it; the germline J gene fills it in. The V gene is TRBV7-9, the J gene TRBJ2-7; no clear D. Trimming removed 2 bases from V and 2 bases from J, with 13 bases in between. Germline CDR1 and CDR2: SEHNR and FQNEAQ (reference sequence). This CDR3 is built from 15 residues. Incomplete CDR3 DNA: TGTGCCAGCAGCTTAATGGTGTCAGATGCCTACGAG. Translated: CASSLMVSDAYE. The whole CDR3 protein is CASSLMVSDAYEQYF.

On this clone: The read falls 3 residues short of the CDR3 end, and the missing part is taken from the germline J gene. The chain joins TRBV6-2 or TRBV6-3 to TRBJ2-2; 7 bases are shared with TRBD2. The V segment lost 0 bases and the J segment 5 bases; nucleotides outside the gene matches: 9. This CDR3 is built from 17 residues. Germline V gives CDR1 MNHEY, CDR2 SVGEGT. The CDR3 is CASSYSLAGVGTGELFF. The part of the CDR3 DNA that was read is TGTGCCAGCAGTTACTCGCTGGCGGGAGTAGGTACCGGGGAG.

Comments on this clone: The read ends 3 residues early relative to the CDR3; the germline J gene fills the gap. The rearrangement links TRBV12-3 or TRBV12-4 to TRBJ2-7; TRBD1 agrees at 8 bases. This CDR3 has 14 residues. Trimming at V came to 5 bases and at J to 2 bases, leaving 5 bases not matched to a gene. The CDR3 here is CASSQGQVTYEQYF. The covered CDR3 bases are TGTGCCAGCAGTCAGGGACAGGTGACCTACGAG.

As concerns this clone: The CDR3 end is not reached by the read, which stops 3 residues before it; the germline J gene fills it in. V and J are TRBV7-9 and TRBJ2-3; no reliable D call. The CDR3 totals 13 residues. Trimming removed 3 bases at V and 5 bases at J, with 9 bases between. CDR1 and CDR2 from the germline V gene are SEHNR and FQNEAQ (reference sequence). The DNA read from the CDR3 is TGTGCCAGCAGCTTGCCCCTAGGAGATACG. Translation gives CASSLPLGDT. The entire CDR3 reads CASSLPLGDTQYF. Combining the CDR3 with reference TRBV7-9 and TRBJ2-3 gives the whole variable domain DTGVSQNPRHKITKRGQNVTFRCDPISEHNRLYWYRQTLGQGPEFLTYFQNEAQLEKSRLLSDRFSAERPKGSFSTLEIQRTEQGDSAMYLCASSLPLGDTQYFGPGTRLTVL.

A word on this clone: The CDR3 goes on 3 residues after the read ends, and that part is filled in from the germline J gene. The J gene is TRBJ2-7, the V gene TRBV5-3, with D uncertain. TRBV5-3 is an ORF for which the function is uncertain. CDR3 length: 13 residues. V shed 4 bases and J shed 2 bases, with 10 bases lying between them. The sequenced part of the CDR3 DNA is TGTGCCAGAAGCCCCCGACTCCCCTACGAG. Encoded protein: CARSPRLPYE. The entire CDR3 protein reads CARSPRLPYEQYF.

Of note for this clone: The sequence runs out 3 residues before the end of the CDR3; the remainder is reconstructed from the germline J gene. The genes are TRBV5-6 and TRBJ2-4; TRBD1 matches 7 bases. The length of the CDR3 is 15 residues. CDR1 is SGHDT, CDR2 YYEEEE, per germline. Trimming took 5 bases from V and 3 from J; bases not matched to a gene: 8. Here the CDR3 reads CASSRNRGGKNIQYF. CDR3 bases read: TGTGCCAGCAGTAGGAACAGGGGTGGCAAAAACATT.

This CDR3 is CASSSGTGATGELFF. CDR3 DNA (partial): TGCGCCAGCAGCTCCGGGACAGGGGCCACCGGGGAG. The rearrangement links TRBV5-1 to TRBJ2-2; 10 bases map to TRBD1. The read stops 3 residues short of the end of the CDR3; the missing end is completed from the germline J gene. Germline V gene lookup returns CDR1 SGHRS and CDR2 YFSETQ. The CDR3 loop spans 15 amino acids. J lost 4 bases, V lost 3 bases, and 3 bases had no gene match.

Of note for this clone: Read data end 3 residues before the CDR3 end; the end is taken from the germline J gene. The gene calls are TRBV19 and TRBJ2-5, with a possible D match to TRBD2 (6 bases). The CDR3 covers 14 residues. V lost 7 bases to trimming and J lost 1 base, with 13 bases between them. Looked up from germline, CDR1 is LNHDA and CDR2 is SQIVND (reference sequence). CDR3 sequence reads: CASTMGGLQETQYF. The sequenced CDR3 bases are TGTGCCAGTACCATGGGGGGTCTCCAAGAGACC.

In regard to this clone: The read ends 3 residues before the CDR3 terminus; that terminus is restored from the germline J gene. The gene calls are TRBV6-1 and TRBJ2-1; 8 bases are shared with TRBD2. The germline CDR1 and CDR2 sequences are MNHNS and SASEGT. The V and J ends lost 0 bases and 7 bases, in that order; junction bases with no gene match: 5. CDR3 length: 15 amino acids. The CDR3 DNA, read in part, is TGTGCCAGCAGTGAAGCAGCTAGCGGGTCAAATGAG. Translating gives CASSEAASGSNE. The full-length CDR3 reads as CASSEAASGSNEQFF.

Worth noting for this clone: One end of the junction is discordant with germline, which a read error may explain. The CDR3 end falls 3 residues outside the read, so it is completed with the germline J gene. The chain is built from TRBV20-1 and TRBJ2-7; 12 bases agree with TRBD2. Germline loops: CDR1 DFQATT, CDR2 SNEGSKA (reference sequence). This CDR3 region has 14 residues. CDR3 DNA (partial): TGCAGTGTTAGACTAGCGGGAGCTTCCTACGAG. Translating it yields CSVRLAGASYE. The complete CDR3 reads CSVRLAGASYEQYF.

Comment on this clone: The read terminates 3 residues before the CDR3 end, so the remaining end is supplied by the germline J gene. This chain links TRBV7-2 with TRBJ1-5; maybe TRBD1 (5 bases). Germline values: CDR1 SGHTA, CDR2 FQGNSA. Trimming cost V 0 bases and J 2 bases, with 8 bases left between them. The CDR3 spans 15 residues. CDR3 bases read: TGTGCCAGCAGCTTAGCAGGGGCCGGCAATCAGCCC. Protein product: CASSLAGAGNQP. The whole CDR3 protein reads CASSLAGAGNQPQHF.

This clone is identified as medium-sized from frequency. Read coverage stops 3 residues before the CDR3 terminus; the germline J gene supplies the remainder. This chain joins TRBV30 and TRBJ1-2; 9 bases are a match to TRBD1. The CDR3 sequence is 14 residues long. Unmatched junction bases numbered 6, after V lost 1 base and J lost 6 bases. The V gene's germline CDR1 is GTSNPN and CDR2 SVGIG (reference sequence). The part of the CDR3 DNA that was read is TGTGCCTGGAGTGCAGGACAGGGGCTCAATGGC. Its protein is CAWSAGQGLNG. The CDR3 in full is CAWSAGQGLNGYTF.

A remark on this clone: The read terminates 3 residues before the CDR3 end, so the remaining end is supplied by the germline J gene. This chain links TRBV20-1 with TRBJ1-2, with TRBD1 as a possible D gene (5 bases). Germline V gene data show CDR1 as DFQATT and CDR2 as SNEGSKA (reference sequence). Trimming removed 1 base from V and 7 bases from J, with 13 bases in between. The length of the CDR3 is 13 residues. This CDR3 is CSARGQRGLGYTF. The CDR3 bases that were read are TGCAGTGCTAGAGGCCAGAGGGGACTTGGC.

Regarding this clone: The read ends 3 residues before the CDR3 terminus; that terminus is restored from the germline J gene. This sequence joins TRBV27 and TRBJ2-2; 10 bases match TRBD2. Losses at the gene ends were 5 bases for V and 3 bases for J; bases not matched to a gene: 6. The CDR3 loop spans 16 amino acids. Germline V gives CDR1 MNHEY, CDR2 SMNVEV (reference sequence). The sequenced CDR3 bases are TGTGCCAGCAGTCCCGGGACTAGCGTTTACACCGGGGAG. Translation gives CASSPGTSVYTGE. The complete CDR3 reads CASSPGTSVYTGELFF.

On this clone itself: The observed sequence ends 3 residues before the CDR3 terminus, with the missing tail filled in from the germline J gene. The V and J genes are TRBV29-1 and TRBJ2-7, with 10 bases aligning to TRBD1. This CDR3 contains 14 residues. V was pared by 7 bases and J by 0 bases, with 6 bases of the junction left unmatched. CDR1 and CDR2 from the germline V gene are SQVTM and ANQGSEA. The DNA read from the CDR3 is TGCAGCGGGGGGACAGGGGATCCCTCCTACGAG. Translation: CSGGTGDPSYE. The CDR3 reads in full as CSGGTGDPSYEQYF.

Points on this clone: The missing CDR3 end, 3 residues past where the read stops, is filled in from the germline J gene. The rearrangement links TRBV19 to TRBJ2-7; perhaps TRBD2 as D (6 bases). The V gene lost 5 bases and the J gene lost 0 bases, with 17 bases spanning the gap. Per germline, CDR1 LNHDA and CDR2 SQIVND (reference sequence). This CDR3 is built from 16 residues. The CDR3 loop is CASSPERADLSYEQYF. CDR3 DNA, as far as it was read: TGTGCCAGTAGTCCCGAGCGGGCGGATCTCTCCTACGAG. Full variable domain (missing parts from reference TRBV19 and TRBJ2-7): DGGITQSPKYLFRKEGQNVTLSCEQNLNHDAMYWYRQDPGQGLRLIYYSQIVNDFQKGDIAEGYSVSREKKESFPLTVTSAQKNPTAFYLCASSPERADLSYEQYFGPGTRLTVT.

The DNA read from the CDR3 is TGCGCCAGCAGCTGGCCCCTGGACTATTCCACAGATACG. It yields the protein CASSWPLDYSTDT. The full CDR3 sequence reads CASSWPLDYSTDTQYF. V gene TRBV5-1 combines with J gene TRBJ2-3; TRBD2 is a possible D gene (6 bases). The observed sequence ends 3 residues before the CDR3 terminus, with the missing tail filled in from the germline J gene. The V end was cut by 3 bases, the J end by 2 bases, with 16 bases between. The CDR3 is made up of 16 amino acids. CDR1 is SGHRS, CDR2 YFSETQ, per germline.

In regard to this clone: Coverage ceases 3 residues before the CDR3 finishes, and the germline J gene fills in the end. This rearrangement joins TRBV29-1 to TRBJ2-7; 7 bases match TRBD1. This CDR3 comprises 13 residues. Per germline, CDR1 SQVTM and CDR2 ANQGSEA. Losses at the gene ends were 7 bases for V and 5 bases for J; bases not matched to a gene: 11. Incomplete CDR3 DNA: TGCAGCGGCATGATCGGGACAGTTGACGAG. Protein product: CSGMIGTVDE. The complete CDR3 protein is CSGMIGTVDEQYF.

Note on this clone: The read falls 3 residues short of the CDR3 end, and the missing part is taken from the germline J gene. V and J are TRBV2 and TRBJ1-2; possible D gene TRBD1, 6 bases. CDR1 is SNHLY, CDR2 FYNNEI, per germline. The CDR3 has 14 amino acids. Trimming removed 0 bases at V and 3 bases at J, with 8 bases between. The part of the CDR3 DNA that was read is TGTGCCAGCAGTGAAGCTCCAGGGGACTATGGC. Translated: CASSEAPGDYG. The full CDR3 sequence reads CASSEAPGDYGYTF.